This T cell receptor (beta chain) was captured by sequencing in a study of T cell responses to AZD1222 COVID-19 vaccine. Study-wide findings and caveats: Just a handful of people given AZD1222 tested seropositive at baseline. Clonal diversity may have been underestimated in mostly white British donors. Per reports, nearly half of all spike-specific TCRs target regions that are unmutated in variants. Regions 160-218 and 743-854 held dominance among vaccine-associated CD4 TCRs, which spanned spike.

With 1 base removed from V and 4 bases from J, the gap between germline ends came to 11 bases. The CDR3 has 14 amino acids. Germline loops: CDR1 SGHTA, CDR2 FQGNSA. TCRdb's copy holds only in-frame clones and misses some; the assay was immunoSEQ multiplex PCR. Of around 100,000 clones listed, about 90% were seen once; the top ten hold around 3.8%. In regard to this clone: Antigen: not known.

The chain recombines TRBV7-2 with TRBJ2-7; D may be TRBD1 (6 bases). The material sequenced was peripheral blood, taken on day 0 of MenACWY control vaccination. The clonotype was recovered from an adult in good health. CDR3: CASSLVDSAYEQYF. As DNA, the CDR3 is TGTGCCAGCAGCTTAGTGGACAGCGCGTACGAGCAGTACTTC.